Reported below is one TCR beta chain. The authors' processing: For nucleated cells, counts were estimated from reference gene primer amplification. Profiled with immunoSEQ multiplex PCR; TCRdb holds only in-frame clones, not every one. That table gives V, J and clone size, and the DNA gave D and trimming. Of a few hundred thousand clones in the sample, around 89% were seen once. Germline loops: CDR1 SGHNT, CDR2 YYREEE (reference sequence). This CDR3 has 15 amino acids. Trimming shortened V by 4 bases and J by 7 bases, and 15 bases separated the two germline ends. The record originates from a study of blood T cell repertoires in COVID-19. Study at large: Specimens from acute and convalescent COVID-19 originated in the United States, Italy and Spain. PBMCs, B-cell-depleted T cells, or T cells provided the cDNA or gDNA that made up the material.

This sequence was found in a young man with acute or convalescent COVID-19. Material: peripheral blood. The chain carries TRBV5-4 and TRBJ1-6; D is possibly TRBD1 (6 bases). This chain's CDR3 is CASSERRGQNSPLHF. The CDR3 nucleotides read TGTGCCAGCAGCGAGAGAAGGGGACAAAATTCACCCCTCCACTTT.